This T cell receptor beta chain appears in the sequencing data of a study of shared clonotypes between healthy human individuals. Measured with immunoSEQ multiplex PCR; TCRdb has only the in-frame clones, and not every one. The repertoire consists of roughly 1,100,000 clones, with around 74% occurring once and the leading ten covering about 1.5%. Germline-derived CDR1 and CDR2 are KGHSH and LQKENI. The CDR3 has 16 residues. Trimming cost V 3 bases and J 1 base, with 12 bases left between them. The specimen sequenced was memory CD4+ T cells sorted from blood. Stated subset: CD45RA-negative fraction. The chain links TRBV18 to TRBJ2-2; D gene unclear. This TCR derives from a young man in good health. The CDR3 reads CASSPLRTGNTGELFF. Here the CDR3 DNA reads TGTGCCAGCTCACCTCTTAGGACGGGGAACACCGGGGAGCTGTTTTTT.